This T cell receptor (beta chain) stems from a study of blood T cells in healthy people across ages. Germline values: CDR1 SGHTA, CDR2 FQGNSA. Trimming cost V 6 bases and J 2 bases, with 14 bases left between them. This CDR3 contains 15 residues. This clonotype was found a few times. Its cognate antigen is unknown. Next came a second PCR, run for roughly 6 to 11 cycles, which used a sample-barcoded 5' primer along with a J-beta primer mix. A single record per CDR3 protein comes from TCRdb applying MiXCR to the 5' RACE reads. The data hold more than 500,000 distinct CDR3 sequences, with around a quarter observed a single time. General study results and limits: Age advanced and TCR beta diversity per million T cells fell, roughly linearly.

These data are also associated with another study on T cells of mothers and their children.

This receptor was obtained from a boy aged 2 to 10 in good health. V usage is TRBV7-2 and J usage is TRBJ2-1; D possibly corresponds to TRBD1 (6 bases). Sequenced sample: blood. The CDR3 protein is CASRGPGHPYNEQFF. CDR3 DNA: TGTGCCAGCAGGGGGCCGGGACACCCCTACAATGAGCAGTTCTTC.